This TCR beta chain was sequenced in a study of CD8+ T cells in alopecia areata. Study-level information: The protocol delivered tofacitinib for 6 to 18 months, then withdrew it for 6 months. Severity scoring for treated patients was based on the percentage of affected scalp area.

Only a few counts were recorded for this clone. Its antigen is unknown. A much larger clone lies a single base off, so this may be a read error. The V segment lost 6 bases and the J segment 4 bases; nucleotides outside the gene matches: 4. The germline V gene has CDR1 MNHEY and CDR2 SMNVEV (reference sequence). This CDR3 contains 14 residues. As the sequencing template, cDNA was produced by extracting RNA and reverse transcribing it. Only in-frame clones appear in the TCRdb table, and some are missing; sequencing was by immunoSEQ multiplex PCR. The table shows about 76,000 clones, with 25% to 30% occurring only once. Treatment described: oral pan-JAK inhibitor, 5-10 mg twice daily. Sorting of CD4+ and CD8+ T cells was performed on PBMCs. Findings of the study overall: The study found TCR sharing across patients less clear than in mice, possibly for HLA reasons.

The source was CD8+ T cells sorted from blood, collected at week 4, from a patient treated with tofacitinib. This sequence originates from a human donor with alopecia areata. This chain connects TRBV27 to TRBJ2-1; 9 nucleotides agree with TRBD2. DNA of the CDR3: TGTGCCAGCAGCCTTAGCGGGAGTTACAATGAGCAGTTCTTC. Translated, it gives CASSLSGSYNEQFF.